The 6 T cell receptor beta chains presented below share a single source sample, sequenced in a study of blood T cells in healthy people across ages. With a J-beta primer mix and a sample-barcoded 5' primer, a second PCR ran about 6 to 11 cycles. TCRdb re-derived calls from the 5' RACE reads in MiXCR, one entry per CDR3 protein. The table has roughly 1.4 million distinct CDR3 sequences, around 55% seen once. Sequencing was done on a sample of blood. These receptors were obtained from a man aged 18 to 30 in good health.

This clonotype showed up just a few times. The gene calls are TRBV20-1 and TRBJ2-3; 8 bases map to TRBD2. This CDR3 has 17 residues. J was trimmed by 0 bases and V by 3 bases; bases with no gene match: 11. Germline lookup yields CDR1 DFQATT and CDR2 SNEGSKA (reference sequence). The CDR3 reads CSASGGAGSTSTDTQYF. The CDR3 bases are TGCAGTGCTAGCGGGGGGGCAGGCTCAACTAGCACAGATACGCAGTATTTT.

Note on this clonotype: A much larger clone lies a single base off, so this may be a read error. This chain connects TRBV29-1 to TRBJ2-5, with 7 nucleotides matching TRBD1. The CDR3 runs 11 residues. Germline CDR1 is SQVTM and CDR2 is ANQGSEA. V lost 6 bases, J lost 11 bases, and 9 bases stayed unmatched. For the CDR3, the DNA is TGCAGCGTCGGGACAGACTACGTGCAGTACTTC. Protein sequence: CSVGTDYVQYF.

The J gene is TRBJ2-1, the V gene TRBV6-1, with D perhaps matching TRBD1 or TRBD2 (5 bases each). Trimming left V 4 bases short and J 7 bases short, with 17 bases between. This CDR3 comprises 15 residues. Germline values: CDR1 MNHNS, CDR2 SASEGT. This CDR3 is CASSGTGRRHNEQFF. The CDR3 nucleotides read TGTGCCAGCAGTGGAACGGGACGGCGGCATAATGAGCAGTTCTTC.

To note about this clonotype: A junction boundary mismatches the germline segment, possibly from a read error. The genes are TRBV4-2 and TRBJ1-2; perhaps TRBD1 as D (5 bases). CDR1 is LGHNA and CDR2 is YNFKEQ in the germline V gene. This CDR3 region has 17 residues. The DNA for the CDR3 is TGTGCCAGCAACCAAGGGAGAGACAGCCTAGCTAACTATGGCTACACCTTC. This sequence encodes CASNQGRDSLANYGYTF.

This chain joins TRBV20-1 and TRBJ2-2; unclear D gene. The CDR3 runs 15 residues. V lost 3 bases to trimming and J lost 3 bases, with 14 bases between them. Germline V gene sequence: CDR1 DFQATT, CDR2 SNEGSKA (reference sequence). This CDR3 is CSASYKWGYTGELFF. CDR3 DNA: TGCAGTGCTAGTTACAAGTGGGGTTACACCGGGGAGCTGTTTTTT.

The rearrangement joins TRBV20-1 to TRBJ2-1; 7 nucleotides line up with TRBD2. CDR1 and CDR2 from the germline V gene are DFQATT and SNEGSKA (reference sequence). CDR3 length: 17 amino acids. Losses at the gene ends were 1 base for V and 2 bases for J; bases not matched to a gene: 11. The CDR3 nucleotides are TGCAGTGCTAGAGTTCTAGCGGCCGGGAGCCCCTACAATGAGCAGTTCTTC. Protein sequence: CSARVLAAGSPYNEQFF.